The T cell receptor (beta chain) under discussion was sequenced for a study of cytomegalovirus exposure and HLA in healthy donors (dated by TCRdb to 2016 to 2017). Context from the whole study: An earlier analysis of roughly 500 of the donors reported approximately 290 Gb of sequence data and about 100 million unique TCR beta sequences from about 179 million T cells. An early release that covered 500 to 800 HLA-typed donors contained approximately 300 gigabases of sequencing data and around 85 million unique TCR sequences. An earlier analysis of 450 to 750 of the donors used high-throughput TCR beta sequencing to judge whether each TCR beta V gene segment behaved as functional or pseudogenic. Of the 350 to 400 genotyped donors, about 80% fell in the genetic ancestry cluster associated with self-reported Caucasian donors. Donor age, sex, ethnicity and CMV serostatus were compiled together with the repertoire data. High-throughput TCR immunosequencing, statistical association of individual TCRs with disease status, and machine learning were combined to predict cytomegalovirus infection status. In addition to the first cohort of 666 subjects, a separate validation cohort of some 120 different subjects was used. The number of typed donors differed by locus: roughly 620-640 for A, B, C, DRB1 and DQB1; some 540 for DQA1; fewer than 610 for DPA1; and around 490 for DPB1. On average, roughly 240,000 unique TCR beta nucleotide sequences were sequenced per donor among several hundred genotyped donors of the cohort, with 15% to 20% of those sequences being non-productive. The later analysis used no new phenotypic data to find candidate immune exposures, relying instead on TCR beta sequences and their occurrence across donors. Every repertoire in the discovery cohort had been generated on one and the same sequencing platform. A later analysis re-analyzed previously published TCR beta repertoires from 550 to 700 donors and added high-resolution HLA genotyping to study TCR occurrence patterns. HLA typing covered class I and class II loci at four-digit resolution. The study was designed to test whether signatures of past pathogen exposure could be identified by cataloging public T cell receptors. Several DR-DQ haplotypes were handled as single units for association and clustering because linkage in the cohort was strong. Using immunosequencing, the study profiled T cell repertoires from fewer than 700 subjects and related those repertoires to cytomegalovirus serostatus. In a later genetic analysis, genome-wide SNP genotypes for about 55% of the roughly 670 donors were used, and that subset was treated as a discovery cohort. General study outcomes and caveats: A later analysis reported that several top co-occurrence clusters appeared linked to parvovirus B19, influenza, CMV and Epstein-Barr virus. Across donors, most TCR sequences were observed very rarely, whereas some public TCRs were present in many individuals. A few of the identified cytomegalovirus-associated TCR beta chains were confirmed in vitro to be specific for cytomegalovirus antigens. In a later analysis, TCR association rates were found to vary across HLA loci, with the most associated TCRs seen for DRB1 alleles and the fewest for HLA-C alleles. In an earlier analysis of around 500 of the donors, most TCR beta V segments appeared in productive rearrangements about 87% or about 30% of the time, broadly matching IMGT annotations. The earlier analysis of about 600 of the donors excluded around 17 rarely observed V segments, including chromosome 9 orphons, because counts were too low. A later analysis found that most CMV-associated TCR beta chains appeared HLA-restricted, with HLA associations seemingly driven largely by CMV exposure. Assigning TCR associations to individual alleles was difficult when HLA alleles, especially DR and DQ, strongly co-occurred. At a false discovery rate of 0.05, a later analysis linked 16,951 TCR beta sequences to specific HLA alleles. The study gave a list of 150 to 200 TCR beta chains associated with cytomegalovirus. The cohort was sequenced for TCR beta chains only, and without alpha or paired-chain data the features that could be detected were limited. In a later analysis, HLA-associated TCR beta chains showed more clonal expansion and lower generation probabilities than non-associated chains that were equally common. The authors suggested that the approach could potentially be extended to other disease states and immunological phenotypes. A later genetic analysis reported fewer N-insertions in productive TCRs among donors in an Asian-associated ancestry cluster than the 666-donor mean. A further reported finding was that TCR beta sequences accurately predicted the HLA-A and HLA-B alleles for most subjects in the first cohort. Correlated functional status among segregating V segments might reflect linkage disequilibrium, but an unknown experimental factor could not be ruled out. Some IMGT-functional V segments, including TRBV6-2 and TRBV6-3, could not be told apart with the 87-base-pair reads, so those segments were excluded. The classifier was reported to diagnose cytomegalovirus status with high specificity and sensitivity in both the original cohort and the validation cohort. An association between a missense DCLRE1C variant and V-gene and J-gene trimming of TCR beta chains was found in a later genetic analysis and replicated in an independent cohort. Because some donors lacked HLA typing at each locus, the association tests relied only on the typed subset. The only immune exposure information available for the cohort was CMV serostatus. A cluster of highly shared sequence variants was judged likely to represent a technical artifact of the sequencing pipeline. Presence/absence analyses assumed roughly uniform sequencing depth across donors, an assumption that may not hold.

The cohort was made up of several hundred healthy bone marrow donors. All cohort members were sampled while nominally healthy, although unrecorded immune exposures were likely present. The donor tested CMV seronegative, placing the donor among the 300 to 400 seronegative members of the cohort. A peripheral blood sample was provided by each donor, and peripheral blood mononuclear cells were used for TCR beta sequencing. Genomic DNA was extracted from the blood cell samples with the Qiagen DNeasy Blood Extraction Kit. Worth noting for this clone: This clone's antigen is unknown. Within one base of it there is no much larger clone, and no base qualities were kept.

CDR1 and CDR2 are drawn from the germline V gene: SGHTA, FQGTGA. V is pruned by 5 bases and J by 0 bases, leaving 4 bases of the junction without a gene match. The CDR3 holds 15 amino acids from the cysteine to the phenylalanine. Solely the CDR3 DNA is kept, with 45 bases framed from the first base. Library creation used the immunoSEQ multiplex PCR assay. For the multiplex PCR, a mixture combining 60 forward primers for TCR Vbeta segments and 13 reverse primers for TCR Jbeta segments was used. The CDR3 region of rearranged TCR beta genes was amplified from genomic DNA by a multiplex PCR assay. The amplified TCR beta libraries were sequenced on the Illumina HiSeq System as 87-base-pair reads. From the authors' description of their analysis: A later analysis counted some 80 million unique TCR beta chains across the 666 repertoires, and 9 million to 14 million of these chains were shared by at least two donors. Raw reads were error-corrected and collapsed into unique sequences with a nearest-neighbor algorithm that merged closely related sequences to remove PCR and sequencing errors. To assign V, D and J gene segments, CDR3 sequences were aligned to IMGT reference sequences. For a sequence to be retained, a match of at least six nucleotides to both a V gene segment and a J gene segment was required. A rearrangement was called productive if the CDR3 had no stop codons and remained in frame with V and J, and every other rearrangement was called non-productive. CDR3 was defined according to IMGT convention as the region running from the second conserved V-encoded cysteine to the conserved J-encoded phenylalanine. In an earlier analysis of around 640 of the donors, sequences lacking an unambiguous match to a single V gene segment were excluded. An earlier analysis of roughly 590 of the donors called V segments functional above 56.7% productive rearrangements and segregating when the between-donor standard deviation exceeded 5%. A statistical classification framework was developed to diagnose cytomegalovirus status using the catalog of TCR beta chain sequences. A later analysis assigned V and J genes by comparing TCR nucleotide sequences with IMGT/GENE-DB human TR gene sequences. In a later analysis, CDR3 sequences and most-parsimonious VDJ recombination scenarios were assigned using the TCRdist pipeline. A later analysis defined each TCR beta chain by its CDR3 amino acid sequence plus V-gene family, and excluded reads lacking a unique V-gene family. To address suspected cross-contamination and a sequencing artifact, a later analysis removed a few hundred highly shared, low-generation-probability nucleotide sequences. In a later analysis, a clonal expansion index was calculated for each public chain from normalized within-repertoire ranks of inferred template counts. Generation probabilities in a later analysis came from a VDJ recombination model fitted to out-of-frame rearrangements, and those results were checked against IGoR. Hypergeometric tests were used in a later analysis to score TCR-TCR, TCR-HLA and TCR-CMV co-occurrence, with a repertoire-size bias correction applied to the TCR pairs. A later analysis estimated false discovery rates by permuting HLA or CMV assignments 20 times. In a later analysis, co-occurring TCRs were grouped with DBSCAN, and TCRdist sequence similarity was added when clustering was performed within HLA-allele-positive subsets. Repertoires with fewer than 30,000 or more than 120,000 public chains were left out of co-occurrence clustering, as were five repertoires with anomalous nucleotide sharing. This immuneACCESS table, as held by TCRdb, lists in-frame sequences with V and J called but not all clones. Of the missing ones, under half trace to an unresolved V gene in checked studies; the others have no known cause. The V and J calls and clone size are taken from that table; D and trimming were inferred from the DNA. The sample has over 150,000 clones on record, about 69% of them singletons. The biggest ten clones account for about 2.9% of the sample.

The TCR was taken from a male donor in good health and CMV-seronegative. Sequences were obtained from PBMCs. The rearrangement combines TRBV7-3 with TRBJ2-1, and TRBD2 matches 7 of the central bases. The CDR3 loop reads CASSPLATSYNEQFF. The DNA is as follows: TGTGCCAGCAGCCCACTAGCGACCTCCTACAATGAGCAGTTCTTC.